This TCR beta chain is drawn from a study of shared clonotypes between healthy human individuals. There are 15 residues in the CDR3. Germline CDR1 and CDR2: MNHNS and SASEGT. Trimming pared 8 bases from V and 1 base from J, leaving 16 bases between. Data came from immunoSEQ multiplex PCR; TCRdb stores just in-frame clones and leaves some out. The data show some 2.1 million clones, 90% to 95% seen once. The receptor was derived from a man between 18 and 29 years old in good health. What was sequenced was naive CD4+ T cells sorted from blood. The sample's subset: CD45RA+ positively selected. The V and J genes are TRBV6-1 and TRBJ2-3; D perhaps matches TRBD1 (6 bases). The CDR3 DNA reads TGTGCCAGCCACCGGGACACAAAGGGCACAGATACGCAGTATTTT. Translated, it gives CASHRDTKGTDTQYF.